Listed below are T cell receptor beta chains from one sample, sequenced in a study of blood T cell repertoires in COVID-19. The data were produced by immunoSEQ multiplex PCR, yet TCRdb's version contains in-frame clones alone and is incomplete. The sample carries some 150,000 clones, 80% to 90% recorded once. The specimen sequenced was peripheral blood. These receptors originate from a woman between 70 and 85 years old with acute or convalescent COVID-19. CDR3s include the opening cysteine and the closing phenylalanine or tryptophan. D genes are given only for firm matches. The size entry is marked missing in some rows and otherwise reads once, few, many or a size class.

j_gene,d_gene,abundance,v_gene,len,CDR3nt,CDR3aa
TRBJ2-3,TRBD2,-,TRBV2,15,TGTGCCAGCAGTGATGGACTAGCAGGCACAGATACGCAGTATTTT,CASSDGLAGTDTQYF
TRBJ1-2,-,-,TRBV5-1,16,TGCGCCAGCAGCTTGGCCCCCGAAAGGGGTCCCTATGGCTACACCTTC,CASSLAPERGPYGYTF
TRBJ2-7,TRBD2,-,TRBV7-8,17,TGTGCCAGCAGCTTGGCCTCTCGCCTAGCGGGGGACTACGAGCAGTACTTC,CASSLASRLAGDYEQYF
TRBJ2-1,TRBD2,-,TRBV27,16,TGTGCCAGCAGTTGGACTAGCGGGGGGGCTTACAATGAGCAGTTCTTC,CASSWTSGGAYNEQFF
TRBJ1-3,-,-,TRBV5-1,14,TGCGCCAGCAGCTTGGACGGGACTGGAAACACCATATATTTT,CASSLDGTGNTIYF
TRBJ2-3,TRBD2,-,TRBV5-5,15,TGTGCCAGCAGCGACGGACTAGGTCGTAGGGATACGCAGTATTTT,CASSDGLGRRDTQYF
TRBJ1-6,TRBD1,once,TRBV5-6,15,TGTGCCAGCAGCTGGACAGGGAGCAGTAATTCACCCCTCCACTTT,CASSWTGSSNSPLHF
TRBJ2-3,TRBD2,-,TRBV9,14,TGTGCCAGCAGCGTAGCCGGGAGGGAAGATACGCAGTATTTT,CASSVAGREDTQYF
TRBJ2-3,TRBD2,-,TRBV29-1,13,TGCAGCGTTGGGACTAGCGGGGTGGATACGCAGTATTTT,CSVGTSGVDTQYF
TRBJ2-3,TRBD2,-,TRBV7-2,19,TGTGCCAGCAGCCCCGCAAGAGCGGGGGGGCTCCTCGGCACAGATACGCAGTATTTT,CASSPARAGGLLGTDTQYF
TRBJ1-1,TRBD1,few,TRBV13,15,TGTGCCAGCAGCTACCTAAGACAGGGGGCCCGAGAAGCTTTCTTT,CASSYLRQGAREAFF
TRBJ2-3,-,few,TRBV3-1/TRBV3-2,16,TGTGCCAGCAGCAGGAGGGTGGGCGGATTCACAGATACGCAGTATTTT,CASSRRVGGFTDTQYF
TRBJ1-1,TRBD1,-,TRBV2,13,TGTGCCAGCGTCGTGGACAGGGGGACTGAAGCTTTCTTT,CASVVDRGTEAFF
TRBJ2-6,-,-,TRBV11-2,19,TGTGCCAGCAGCTTAGCCCCCGGGACAACTCCCTCTGGGGCCAACGTCCTGACTTTC,CASSLAPGTTPSGANVLTF
TRBJ1-1,-,-,TRBV6-1,15,TGTGCCAGCAGTGAAGAGAGGCGGGCAGGTTATGAAGCTTTCTTT,CASSEERRAGYEAFF
TRBJ1-4,-,-,TRBV3-1/TRBV3-2,16,TGTGCCAGCAGCCAAGGTTTGGGAGCAACTAATGAAAAACTGTTTTTT,CASSQGLGATNEKLFF
TRBJ1-2,TRBD1,-,TRBV3-1/TRBV3-2,16,TGTGCCAGCAGCCAGGCCGGGACAGGGGGAAGAGATGGCTACACCTTC,CASSQAGTGGRDGYTF
TRBJ1-2,-,once,TRBV28,12,TGTGCCAGCAGTTCCCCCGGACAGAACTACACCTTC,CASSSPGQNYTF
TRBJ2-3,-,-,TRBV2,12,TGTGCCAGCAGGGTACCACTTGGTACGCAGTATTTT,CASRVPLGTQYF
TRBJ2-2,-,-,TRBV6-1,15,TGTGCCAGCAGTGATCTCGGCAGGGGGGTCGGGGAGCTGTTTTTT,CASSDLGRGVGELFF
TRBJ2-7,-,-,TRBV4-2,17,TGTGCCAGCAGCCTCCGAACGATGGGGGCTAGCAGCTACGAGCAGTACTTC,CASSLRTMGASSYEQYF
TRBJ2-2,TRBD2,-,TRBV7-9,15,TGTGCCAGCAGCTGGCCTAGCGGCCATTCCGGGGAGCTGTTTTTT,CASSWPSGHSGELFF
TRBJ2-3,-,once,TRBV7-8,15,TGTGCCAGCAGCTTAGTAACAGGGGGGGCAGATACGCAGTATTTT,CASSLVTGGADTQYF
TRBJ1-1,TRBD1,-,TRBV27,14,TGTGCCAGCAGTTTACAGGGGGACTCTGTTGAAGCTTTCTTT,CASSLQGDSVEAFF
TRBJ1-1,-,-,TRBV29-1,14,TGCAGCGTTGAAGACCTGGGGGCTAGCACTGAAGCTTTCTTT,CSVEDLGASTEAFF
TRBJ1-1,-,-,TRBV18,13,TGTGCCAGCTCAGAGACGGGAATTGTTGAAGCTTTCTTT,CASSETGIVEAFF
TRBJ2-1,TRBD1,-,TRBV11-3,11,TGTGCCAGCAGTCGGACAGGGGGGCAGTTCTTC,CASSRTGGQFF
TRBJ2-1,TRBD2,-,TRBV19,17,TGTGCCAGTAGTATAGGAAATAGCGGGGGGGCGGGCAATGAGCAGTTCTTC,CASSIGNSGGAGNEQFF
TRBJ1-5,TRBD1,-,TRBV10-3,17,TGTGCCATCAGTGACCCGGGACAGGGGTTCAGCAATCAGCCCCAGCATTTT,CAISDPGQGFSNQPQHF
TRBJ1-4,-,-,TRBV7-9,15,TGTGCCAGCAGCTCAAGACAGGCAACTAATGAAAAACTGTTTTTT,CASSSRQATNEKLFF
TRBJ2-5,TRBD1,-,TRBV4-1,15,TGCGCCAGCAGCCTCCCGGGGACAGGGTCAGAGACCCAGTACTTC,CASSLPGTGSETQYF
TRBJ1-2,TRBD1,-,TRBV6-5,11,TGTGCCAGCAGGACAGGGTATGGCTACACCTTC,CASRTGYGYTF
TRBJ2-5,TRBD1,once,TRBV6-6,13,TGTGCCAGCAAAGCAGGGGGCGCCGAGACCCAGTACTTC,CASKAGGAETQYF
TRBJ1-2,-,few,TRBV19,13,TGTGCCAGTAGTATACAGGGTGTCTATGGCTACACCTTC,CASSIQGVYGYTF
TRBJ1-3,TRBD1,-,TRBV10-3,14,TGTGCCATCAGGGGGACAGGGAACGGAAACACCATATATTTT,CAIRGTGNGNTIYF
TRBJ1-2,TRBD1,-,TRBV6-5,14,TGTGCCAGCAGTTACTCCGGACAGGGGGATGGCTACACCTTC,CASSYSGQGDGYTF
TRBJ2-7,-,-,TRBV30,11,TGTGCCTGGAGTGTTCGGAGGGAGCAGTACTTC,CAWSVRREQYF
TRBJ2-2,-,-,TRBV10-2,15,TGCGCCAGCAGGACAGAACAACTTAACACCGGGGAGCTGTTTTTT,CASRTEQLNTGELFF
TRBJ1-1,TRBD1,-,TRBV24-1,16,TGTGCCACCAGTGATTTCGGACAGGGGGCAGGGACTGAAGCTTTCTTT,CATSDFGQGAGTEAFF
TRBJ1-6,TRBD1,once,TRBV6-5,14,TGTGCCAGCTGCCGGACAGGGGTGAATTCACCCCTCCACTTT,CASCRTGVNSPLHF
TRBJ1-2,TRBD1,-,TRBV30,13,TGTGCCTGGGACAGGGGGCCTATCTATGGCTACACCTTC,CAWDRGPIYGYTF
TRBJ1-2,-,-,TRBV6-5,15,TGTGCCAGCAGAGAGGGGGGAGGGGGGAACTATGGCTACACCTTC,CASREGGGGNYGYTF
TRBJ1-4,-,-,TRBV7-2,14,TGTGCCAGCAGCTGGGACACGGGGGGTGAAAAACTGTTTTTT,CASSWDTGGEKLFF
TRBJ1-4,-,once,TRBV19,12,TGTGCCACCTCCTCGAGGGATGAAAAACTGTTTTTT,CATSSRDEKLFF
TRBJ1-6,-,-,TRBV7-2,17,TGTGCCAGCAGCTTAACCGGGAGAGGATCCTATAATTCACCCCTCCACTTT,CASSLTGRGSYNSPLHF
TRBJ2-1,TRBD2,-,TRBV5-4,16,TGTGCCAGCAGCTTGGCGGGGCGGGGGGGCGATAATGAGCAGTTCTTC,CASSLAGRGGDNEQFF
TRBJ1-2,-,-,TRBV11-1,12,TGTGCCAGCAGCTTAGCGCCAGGTGGCTACACCTTC,CASSLAPGGYTF
TRBJ1-6,-,-,TRBV21-1,17,TGTGCCAGCAGCAAGACGCATCTCTGTGAGGATAATTCACCCCTCCACTTT,CASSKTHLCEDNSPLHF
TRBJ2-3,TRBD1,once,TRBV28,15,TGTGCCAGCAGTACCGGGGACAGGTTCGCAGATACGCAGTATTTT,CASSTGDRFADTQYF
TRBJ1-5,TRBD1,once,TRBV27,15,TGTGCCAGCAGACCGGGACAGTTAAACAATCAGCCCCAGCATTTT,CASRPGQLNNQPQHF
TRBJ1-1,TRBD1,-,TRBV6-6,18,TGTGCCAGCAGTCACCCGGGACAGGGGGGTAGGGCGAACACTGAAGCTTTCTTT,CASSHPGQGGRANTEAFF
TRBJ1-1,-,few,TRBV12-3/TRBV12-4,13,TGTGCCAGCAGTTTAGCCAGGAACACTGAAGCTTTCTTT,CASSLARNTEAFF
TRBJ2-1,-,-,TRBV9,16,TGTGCCAGCAGCGTAATTGGCGGGGCGGTCCGGAATGAGCAGTTCTTC,CASSVIGGAVRNEQFF
TRBJ1-3,-,-,TRBV7-2,14,TGTGCCAGCAGCTCTCGTAGATCAAGAAACACCATATATTTT,CASSSRRSRNTIYF
TRBJ1-1,TRBD1,-,TRBV10-1,16,TGCGCCAGCAGTGATAAATCCGGGACAGGGGCCACTGAAGCTTTCTTT,CASSDKSGTGATEAFF
TRBJ2-6,-,-,TRBV5-4,15,TGTGCCAGCAGCTTGGATCTTTCTGGGGCCAACGTCCTGACTTTC,CASSLDLSGANVLTF
TRBJ2-1,TRBD1,-,TRBV2,16,TGTGCCAGCAGTGTTGACAGGGGGGGGACCTACAATGAGCAGTTCTTC,CASSVDRGGTYNEQFF